What follows are 18 T cell receptor beta chains derived from one specimen sequenced in a study of Ad26.COV2.S vaccination and SARS-CoV-2 variants. TCRdb keeps only in-frame clones here, not all; method: immunoSEQ multiplex PCR. The table includes around 86,000 clones, approximately 81% detected once. The input for sequencing was peripheral blood, taken after recovery from COVID-19. The receptors were gathered from a human donor who had recovered from COVID-19.

The chain recombines TRBV27 with TRBJ1-1; D is perhaps TRBD1 (6 bases). Trimming cost V 2 bases and J 4 bases, with 11 bases left between them. CDR1 MNHEY and CDR2 SMNVEV come from the germline V gene (reference sequence). The CDR3 length is 14 residues. The CDR3 DNA reads TGTGCCAGCAGTTTAGGGGGCAGGGCCACTGAAGCTTTCTTT. This sequence encodes CASSLGGRATEAFF.

The chain uses TRBV24-1 and TRBJ2-7; the D gene is possibly TRBD2 (6 bases). Trimming took 4 bases from V and 0 from J, leaving 18 bases between them. CDR3 length: 17 residues. Per the germline V gene, CDR1 is KGHDR and CDR2 is SFDVKD. The CDR3 loop is CATSDPSPSGSSYEQYF. As DNA, the CDR3 is TGTGCCACCAGTGACCCCTCGCCGAGCGGGTCCTCCTACGAGCAGTACTTC.

This chain links TRBV19 with TRBJ1-2; the match to TRBD1 covers 9 bases. In germline, CDR1 is LNHDA, CDR2 SQIVND (reference sequence). Trimming cost V 5 bases and J 8 bases; bases outside gene matches: 12. This CDR3 is built from 15 residues. The CDR3 is CASSPDLGQGYGYTF. DNA for the CDR3: TGTGCCAGTAGTCCTGACCTGGGACAGGGCTACGGCTACACCTTC.

The chain combines TRBV28 with TRBJ1-5; 7 bases agree with TRBD1. The germline CDR1 and CDR2 sequences are MDHEN and SYDVKM. CDR3 length: 16 residues. The V gene end was trimmed by 3 bases and the J gene end by 2 bases; junction bases not matched to a gene: 7. DNA of the CDR3: TGTGCCAGCAGTTTGCGACAGGGCGCCGGCAATCAGCCCCAGCATTTT. It specifies CASSLRQGAGNQPQHF.

The genes are TRBV9 and TRBJ1-1; D perhaps matches TRBD1 (5 bases). Germline V gene lookup returns CDR1 SGDLS and CDR2 YYNGEE. The CDR3 is 16 residues long. V was pared by 1 base and J by 3 bases, with 16 bases between. The CDR3 DNA sequence: TGTGCCAGCAGCGTACCCCCATCTCGAGGGGACACTGAAGCTTTCTTT. Translating it yields CASSVPPSRGDTEAFF.

The J gene is TRBJ2-7, the V gene TRBV7-2; D possibly corresponds to TRBD2 (5 bases). The CDR3 runs to 14 residues. Germline V gene data show CDR1 as SGHTA and CDR2 as FQGNSA. V lost 1 base and J lost 2, with 9 bases in between. The CDR3 DNA is TGTGCCAGCAGCTTAGGGGCTAGCCCCTACGAGCAGTACTTC. It is translated as CASSLGASPYEQYF.

The V gene is TRBV18, the J gene TRBJ2-3; 10 nucleotides match TRBD2. With 0 bases clipped from V and 1 base from J, the junction kept 4 bases outside the gene matches. Germline V gene data show CDR1 as KGHSH and CDR2 as LQKENI. This CDR3 is built from 17 residues. CDR3: CASSPPGLAGGTDTQYF. The DNA for the CDR3 is TGTGCCAGCTCACCACCCGGTCTAGCGGGAGGCACAGATACGCAGTATTTT.

This clone was counted between two and nine times. The rearrangement joins TRBV6-5 to TRBJ1-2; a possible D gene is TRBD1 (5 bases). There are 12 residues in the CDR3. Germline loops: CDR1 MNHEY, CDR2 SVGAGI. Trimming removed 3 bases from V and 5 bases from J, with 7 bases in between. The CDR3 region is CASSYSGYGYTF. The CDR3 DNA sequence: TGTGCCAGCAGTTATTCAGGGTATGGCTACACCTTC.

This chain links TRBV28 with TRBJ2-3, with a weak D call TRBD2 (5 bases). Germline lookup yields CDR1 MDHEN and CDR2 SYDVKM. Trimming took 5 bases from V and 4 from J, leaving 16 bases between them. This CDR3 comprises 15 residues. Written as DNA, the CDR3 is TGTGCCAGCAGTACCCCGACTGCGAGGGCAGATACGCAGTATTTT. Translated: CASSTPTARADTQYF. Supplemented by reference TRBV28 and TRBJ2-3, the full variable domain reads DVKVTQSSRYLVKRTGEKVFLECVQDMDHENMFWYRQDPGLGLRLIYFSYDVKMKEKGDIPEGYSVSREKKERFSLILESASTNQTSMYLCASSTPTARADTQYFGPGTRLTVL.

The gene calls are TRBV4-3 and TRBJ2-1, with 12 bases aligning to TRBD2. The germline gives CDR1 LGHNA, CDR2 YSLEER. V dropped 4 bases and J dropped 4; count of bases not matched to a gene: 2. The CDR3 covers 15 residues. The CDR3: CASSRGLAGYNEQFF. The CDR3 nucleotides read TGCGCCAGCAGCCGTGGACTAGCGGGATACAATGAGCAGTTCTTC.

The CDR3 coding sequence is TGTGCTAGTGGTGCATTAGGGGGTGAGCAGTTCTTC. This translates into CASGALGGEQFF. J is TRBJ2-1 and V is TRBV12-5, with D tentatively TRBD1 (6 bases). The germline V gene encodes CDR1 LGHNT and CDR2 FRNRAP. Trimming shortened V by 5 bases and J by 9 bases, and 11 bases separated the two germline ends. The CDR3 covers 12 residues.

The V gene is TRBV19, the J gene TRBJ2-7; perhaps D is TRBD1 or TRBD2 (5 bases each). The germline V gene has CDR1 LNHDA and CDR2 SQIVND (reference sequence). V was cut by 6 bases and J by 4 bases, with 19 bases left in between. The CDR3 contains 15 residues. CDR3 sequence: CASSAKGTGAYEQYF. CDR3 nucleotide sequence: TGTGCCAGTAGCGCCAAGGGAACCGGGGCTTACGAGCAGTACTTC.

The rearrangement uses TRBV12-3 or TRBV12-4 and TRBJ1-2, with unresolved D. Trimming removed 3 bases from V and 3 bases from J, with 8 bases in between. The CDR3 length is 13 residues. In DNA, the CDR3 is TGTGCCAGCAGTTTCACAGTTGACTATGGCTACACCTTC. Translating gives CASSFTVDYGYTF.

The chain has TRBV11-2 and TRBJ2-3; TRBD2 agrees at 15 bases. The ends lost 5 bases at V and 3 bases at J; junction bases unmatched: 12. Germline-derived CDR1 and CDR2 are SGHAT and FQNNGV. This CDR3 has 19 amino acids. This CDR3 reads CASSSNGLAGGPRTDTQYF. DNA for the CDR3: TGTGCCAGCAGCAGTAACGGACTAGCGGGAGGGCCTAGGACAGATACGCAGTATTTT.

The gene calls are TRBV28 and TRBJ1-2; 7 nucleotides match TRBD1. The trim removed 5 bases at V and 8 bases at J, leaving 5 bases unmatched. Germline loops: CDR1 MDHEN, CDR2 SYDVKM. The CDR3 extends over 12 amino acids. The CDR3 loop is CASSDRDRGYTF. The CDR3 DNA sequence: TGTGCCAGCAGTGACAGGGATCGCGGCTACACCTTC.

The rearrangement links TRBV14 to TRBJ2-4, with D possibly matching TRBD1 (5 bases). The CDR3 totals 17 residues. The germline CDR1 and CDR2 sequences are SGHDN and FVKESK. Trimming took 1 base from V and 1 from J, leaving 14 bases between them. CDR3 sequence (DNA): TGTGCCAGCAGCCAAGTTCAGATCCGACAGGCCAAAAACATTCAGTACTTC. This codes for CASSQVQIRQAKNIQYF. The full variable domain, completed using reference TRBV14 and TRBJ2-4, is EAGVTQFPSHSVIEKGQTVTLRCDPISGHDNLYWYRRVMGKEIKFLLHFVKESKQDESGMPNNRFLAERTGGTYSTLKVQPAELEDSGVYFCASSQVQIRQAKNIQYFGAGTRLSVL.

The chain combines TRBV9 with TRBJ1-4; no firm D call. The germline gives CDR1 SGDLS, CDR2 YYNGEE. The CDR3 loop spans 19 amino acids. V was cut by 3 bases and J by 0 bases, with 21 bases left in between. CDR3 region: CASSAPPLATGTTNEKLFF. CDR3 coding DNA: TGTGCCAGCAGCGCTCCGCCCCTAGCGACGGGGACAACTAATGAAAAACTGTTTTTT.

The CDR3 region is CASSEFRQRGARANYGYTF. CDR3 in DNA: TGTGCCAGCAGTGAATTCAGGCAGCGGGGGGCTAGAGCTAACTATGGCTACACCTTC. The V call is TRBV6-1, the J call TRBJ1-2, with D tentatively TRBD1 (6 bases). Deletions cut 2 bases from V and 0 bases from J, with 22 bases between. This CDR3 spans 19 amino acids. Germline CDR1 and CDR2: MNHNS and SASEGT.